The rows below give T cell receptor beta chains drawn from one sample of a study of shared clonotypes between healthy human individuals. The assay was immunoSEQ multiplex PCR, and TCRdb's table has in-frame clones only and misses some. This table holds some 2 million clones, about 95% found once. Sequenced: naive CD8+ T cells sorted from blood. The receptors were gathered from a young man in good health. Both conserved end residues are part of each CDR3. The D gene is left open where the match is weak. Clone size is shown for a subset of rows, as once, few, many or a class of expanded clone.

clone size,V gene,J gene,D gene,CDR3 protein,CDR3 DNA
.,TRBV25-1,TRBJ2-2,.,CASSVRGGDTGELFF,TGTGCCAGCAGTGTAAGGGGAGGCGACACCGGGGAGCTGTTTTTT
once,TRBV4-2,TRBJ2-7,.,CASSQDPGGTYEQYF,TGTGCCAGCAGCCAAGATCCGGGGGGCACCTACGAGCAGTACTTC
once,TRBV7-6,TRBJ1-2,.,CASSPTAGENSYGYTF,TGTGCCAGCAGCCCAACCGCCGGGGAAAACAGCTATGGCTACACCTTC
.,TRBV28,TRBJ2-5,.,CASSLSDTQETQYF,TGTGCCAGCAGTTTATCAGACACCCAAGAGACCCAGTACTTC
.,TRBV27,TRBJ2-7,TRBD1,CASSSPGTGRMHEQYF,TGTGCCAGCAGTTCTCCCGGGACAGGGCGAATGCACGAGCAGTACTTC
once,TRBV4-2,TRBJ1-2,.,CASSQDNGSKGYTF,TGTGCCAGCAGCCAGGACAACGGATCGAAGGGCTACACCTTC
.,TRBV5-1,TRBJ2-1,.,CASSLFLQGTVLNEQFF,TGCGCCAGCAGCTTGTTCCTTCAGGGGACCGTCTTAAATGAGCAGTTCTTC
once,TRBV28,TRBJ2-7,TRBD1,CASSFFGTGVYEQYF,TGTGCCAGCAGTTTTTTCGGGACAGGGGTTTACGAGCAGTACTTC
.,TRBV5-1,TRBJ1-1,.,CASSLDGGWTEAFF,TGCGCCAGCAGCTTGGACGGAGGGTGGACTGAAGCTTTCTTT
.,TRBV27,TRBJ2-3,TRBD2,CASSLLDIRLAGGADTQYF,TGTGCCAGCAGTTTATTGGACATAAGACTAGCGGGGGGGGCAGATACGCAGTATTTT
.,TRBV28,TRBJ2-1,TRBD2,CASSPGLAINEQFF,TGTGCCAGCAGTCCGGGACTAGCGATCAATGAGCAGTTCTTC
.,TRBV29-1,TRBJ2-7,TRBD1,CSVERDSSYEQYF,TGCAGCGTTGAAAGGGACAGCTCCTACGAGCAGTACTTC
.,TRBV15,TRBJ2-1,.,CATSAWTGPNEQFF,TGTGCCACCAGCGCATGGACCGGACCCAATGAGCAGTTCTTC
.,TRBV4-1,TRBJ2-7,.,CASSLVGGVEEQYF,TGCGCCAGCAGCCTAGTGGGCGGTGTGGAGGAGCAGTACTTC
.,TRBV7-9,TRBJ1-2,.,CASSLATDLYGYTF,TGTGCCAGCAGCTTAGCGACGGACCTCTATGGCTACACCTTC
.,TRBV15,TRBJ2-7,TRBD1,CATSRVPGQGGLEQYF,TGTGCCACCAGCAGAGTACCGGGACAGGGGGGCCTCGAGCAGTACTTC
.,TRBV9,TRBJ1-2,TRBD1,CASKGQGKPNYGYTF,TGTGCCAGCAAAGGACAGGGGAAACCTAACTATGGCTACACCTTC
.,TRBV2,TRBJ1-5,.,CASRGGFSNQPQHF,TGTGCCAGCCGGGGAGGGTTTAGCAATCAGCCCCAGCATTTT
.,TRBV7-2,TRBJ1-2,TRBD1,CASSIPGTGKTYGYTF,TGTGCCAGCAGCATCCCCGGGACAGGGAAAACCTATGGCTACACCTTC
.,TRBV19,TRBJ2-7,TRBD1,CASSTGQSLAYEQYF,TGTGCCAGTAGCACGGGACAGAGCCTCGCCTACGAGCAGTACTTC
once,TRBV29-1,TRBJ2-5,.,CSVILPRDHVEETQYF,TGCAGCGTGATCCTCCCCCGGGACCACGTCGAAGAGACCCAGTACTTC
.,TRBV5-6,TRBJ2-7,TRBD1,CASSLQGAPYEQYF,TGTGCCAGCAGCTTACAGGGGGCCCCCTACGAGCAGTACTTC
.,TRBV10-1,TRBJ2-3,.,CASSESIWSDTQYF,TGCGCCAGCAGTGAGTCGATTTGGTCTGATACGCAGTATTTT
once,TRBV6-5,TRBJ2-1,.,CASIPDYNEQFF,TGTGCCAGCATTCCGGACTACAATGAGCAGTTCTTC
.,TRBV10-2,TRBJ1-6,.,CASSESGGPRLGDSPLHF,TGCGCCAGCAGTGAGTCAGGGGGGCCGAGGTTAGGGGATTCACCCCTCCACTTT
.,TRBV25-1,TRBJ1-5,.,CASSESGAQPQHF,TGTGCCAGCAGTGAATCAGGGGCCCAGCCCCAGCATTTT
.,TRBV4-3,TRBJ2-1,.,CASSPSLGWRQFF,TGCGCCAGCAGCCCCTCTCTCGGCTGGCGGCAGTTCTTC
.,TRBV9,TRBJ2-1,.,CASSVGDPIYNEQFF,TGTGCCAGCAGCGTCGGGGACCCGATATACAATGAGCAGTTCTTC
.,TRBV5-1,TRBJ2-1,TRBD2,CASSPTFGGSGNEQFF,TGCGCCAGCAGCCCAACTTTCGGCGGGAGTGGCAATGAGCAGTTCTTC
.,TRBV5-6,TRBJ2-7,.,CASSGTGSAYEQYF,TGTGCCAGCAGCGGTACAGGGTCCGCCTACGAGCAGTACTTC
once,TRBV27,TRBJ2-1,.,CASSLGQNNEQFF,TGTGCCAGCAGTCTAGGACAGAACAATGAGCAGTTCTTC
.,TRBV5-6,TRBJ2-7,.,CASSIGENTYEQYF,TGTGCCAGCAGCATCGGGGAGAACACCTACGAGCAGTACTTC
.,TRBV5-1,TRBJ2-4,TRBD2,CASSSTSGGVKNIQYF,TGCGCCAGCAGCTCGACTAGCGGGGGAGTTAAAAACATTCAGTACTTC
.,TRBV5-6,TRBJ2-5,TRBD2,CASSFEGLAGVWAGETQYF,TGTGCCAGCAGCTTTGAGGGACTAGCGGGAGTATGGGCCGGGGAGACCCAGTACTTC
.,TRBV6-5,TRBJ2-3,.,CASSLGPVTDTQYF,TGTGCCAGCAGCTTGGGACCTGTCACAGATACGCAGTATTTT
.,TRBV4-3,TRBJ2-1,.,CASSQVVGVRVANNEQFF,TGCGCCAGCAGCCAGGTCGTAGGGGTGCGTGTGGCAAACAATGAGCAGTTCTTC
.,TRBV5-1,TRBJ1-2,.,CASSSGRDYGYTF,TGCGCCAGCAGCTCGGGGAGGGACTATGGCTACACCTTC
.,TRBV7-9,TRBJ2-3,.,CASSLRTTGDTQYF,TGTGCCAGCAGCTTAAGAACTACTGGTGATACGCAGTATTTT
.,TRBV19,TRBJ1-4,.,CASSIGGEKLFF,TGTGCCAGTAGTATAGGTGGCGAAAAACTGTTTTTT
once,TRBV15,TRBJ2-3,TRBD2,CATSSPTSGEDTQYF,TGTGCCACCAGCAGCCCGACTAGCGGGGAAGATACGCAGTATTTT
.,TRBV7-9,TRBJ2-7,.,CASSPGQGYEQYF,TGTGCCAGCAGCCCCGGGCAGGGCTACGAGCAGTACTTC
.,TRBV9,TRBJ2-1,TRBD1,CASSETGNSYNEQFF,TGTGCCAGCAGCGAGACAGGGAACTCCTACAATGAGCAGTTCTTC
.,TRBV4-1,TRBJ2-3,TRBD2,CASSQDTSGGYTDTQYF,TGCGCCAGCAGCCAAGATACTAGCGGGGGATACACAGATACGCAGTATTTT
.,TRBV28,TRBJ2-7,.,CASSKAQSYEQYF,TGTGCCAGCAGTAAAGCACAGTCCTACGAGCAGTACTTC
.,TRBV4-3,TRBJ2-1,TRBD2,CASSQESVLAGGLQNEQFF,TGCGCCAGCAGCCAAGAAAGTGTCCTAGCGGGAGGGCTACAAAATGAGCAGTTCTTC
.,TRBV6-5,TRBJ1-2,.,CASSYSDSFTYGYTF,TGTGCCAGCAGTTACTCGGACAGTTTCACCTATGGCTACACCTTC
.,TRBV5-6,TRBJ2-7,.,CASSLTSRALHEQYF,TGTGCCAGCAGCTTGACGTCCAGGGCCTTACACGAGCAGTACTTC
.,TRBV7-9,TRBJ2-3,TRBD2,CASSPGREGFSDTQYF,TGTGCCAGCAGCCCGGGGCGGGAGGGATTCTCAGATACGCAGTATTTT
.,TRBV5-1,TRBJ2-7,.,CASSSDPLYEQYF,TGCGCCAGCAGCTCGGACCCACTCTACGAGCAGTACTTC
.,TRBV19,TRBJ1-1,.,CASSIAANTEAFF,TGTGCCAGTAGTATAGCCGCGAACACTGAAGCTTTCTTT
.,TRBV4-3,TRBJ1-5,.,CASSQDRSGHSNQPQHF,TGCGCCAGCAGCCAAGATAGATCGGGCCATAGCAATCAGCCCCAGCATTTT
.,TRBV10-2,TRBJ2-3,.,CASTNSGTDTQYF,TGCGCCAGCACGAATAGCGGAACAGATACGCAGTATTTT
once,TRBV5-6,TRBJ2-7,.,CASSSGHSYEQYF,TGTGCCAGCAGCTCGGGACACTCCTACGAGCAGTACTTC
.,TRBV6-6,TRBJ1-1,.,CASSYDGTEAFF,TGTGCCAGCAGTTACGACGGGACTGAAGCTTTCTTT